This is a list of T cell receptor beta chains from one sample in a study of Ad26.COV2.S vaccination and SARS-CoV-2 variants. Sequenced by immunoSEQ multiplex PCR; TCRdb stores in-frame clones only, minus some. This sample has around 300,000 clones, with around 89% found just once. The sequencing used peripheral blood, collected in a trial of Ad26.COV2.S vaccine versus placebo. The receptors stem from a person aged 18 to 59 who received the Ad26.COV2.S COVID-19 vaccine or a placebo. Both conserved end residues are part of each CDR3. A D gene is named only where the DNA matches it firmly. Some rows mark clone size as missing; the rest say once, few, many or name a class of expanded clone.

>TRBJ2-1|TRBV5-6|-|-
TGTGCCAGCAGCTTTATAAGCTCCTACAATGAGCAGTTCTTC
CASSFISSYNEQFF
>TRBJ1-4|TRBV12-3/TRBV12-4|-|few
TGTGCCAGCGGGGGTGAAAAACTGTTTTTT
CASGGEKLFF
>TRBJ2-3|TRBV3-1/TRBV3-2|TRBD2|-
TGTGCCAGCAGCCAGTCGGGACTAGCGGGAATCACAGATACGCAGTATTTT
CASSQSGLAGITDTQYF
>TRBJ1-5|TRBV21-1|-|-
TGTGCCAGCGCAACAAGTTTTAGCAATCAGCCCCAGCATTTT
CASATSFSNQPQHF
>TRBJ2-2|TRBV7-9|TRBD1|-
TGTGCCAGCAGCCAGGGACAGGGATCCAACACCGGGGAGCTGTTTTTT
CASSQGQGSNTGELFF
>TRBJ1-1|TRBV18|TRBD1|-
TGTGCCAGCTCCCTGGGACAGGGGGACACTGAAGCTTTCTTT
CASSLGQGDTEAFF
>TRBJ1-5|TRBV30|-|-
TGTGCCTGGGTCAAACAGGGAGATAGCAATCAGCCCCAGCATTTT
CAWVKQGDSNQPQHF
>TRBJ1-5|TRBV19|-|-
TGTGCCAGTAGCGTCGGTATCGGTTATAGCAATCAGCCCCAGCATTTT
CASSVGIGYSNQPQHF
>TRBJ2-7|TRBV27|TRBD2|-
TGTGCCAGCAGTTGGGGCGCGCTAGCGGGCTACGAGCAGTACTTC
CASSWGALAGYEQYF
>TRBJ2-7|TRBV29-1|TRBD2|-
TGCAGCGTTGAAGATCGGTCTAGCGGGAGTCACGAGCAGTACTTC
CSVEDRSSGSHEQYF
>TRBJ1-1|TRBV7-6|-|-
TGTGCCAGCAGCTGGGCGGAGAACACTGAAGCTTTCTTT
CASSWAENTEAFF
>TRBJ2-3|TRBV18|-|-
TGTGCCAGCTCATCGAACGAACTGGATACGCAGTATTTT
CASSSNELDTQYF
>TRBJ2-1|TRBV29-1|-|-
TGCAGCGTTGTAGGGGAATACAATGAGCAGTTCTTC
CSVVGEYNEQFF
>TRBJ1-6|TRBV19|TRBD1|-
TGTGCCAGTACCACAGGGGTTGGCAATTCACCCCTCCACTTT
CASTTGVGNSPLHF
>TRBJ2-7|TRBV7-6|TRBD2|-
TGTGCCAGCAGCTTAGTAAGCGGGGGCCGAGAGCAGTACTTC
CASSLVSGGREQYF
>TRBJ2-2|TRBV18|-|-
TGTGCCAGCTCACCACTCTCTGCGAACACCGGGGAGCTGTTTTTT
CASSPLSANTGELFF
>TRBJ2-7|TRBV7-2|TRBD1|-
TGTGCCAGCATGCGGGACAGGGGCAATTTCTACGAGCAGTACTTC
CASMRDRGNFYEQYF
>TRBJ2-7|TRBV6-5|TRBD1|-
TGTGCCAGCAGGCACAAGGGACAGGGGGATTACGAGCAGTACTTC
CASRHKGQGDYEQYF
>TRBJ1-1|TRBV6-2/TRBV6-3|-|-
TGTGCCAGCAGTTCCAACTTAAATTCCCGGAACACTGAAGCTTTCTTT
CASSSNLNSRNTEAFF
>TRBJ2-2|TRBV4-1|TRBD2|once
TGCGCCAGCAGCCAAGCTTATCTTAGCGGGAGGGCCTTGGGCGGGGAGCTGTTTTTT
CASSQAYLSGRALGGELFF
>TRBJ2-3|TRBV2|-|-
TGTGCCAGCGCGATGGACCTCACAGATACGCAGTATTTT
CASAMDLTDTQYF
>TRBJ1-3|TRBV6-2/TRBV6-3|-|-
TGTGCCAGCAGTTACTTGAGCTCTGGAAACACCATATATTTT
CASSYLSSGNTIYF
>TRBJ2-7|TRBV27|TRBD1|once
TGTGCCAGCAGTTCTACAGGGGTACGGGGCTACGAGCAGTACTTC
CASSSTGVRGYEQYF
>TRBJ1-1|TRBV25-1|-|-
TGTGCCAGCAGGAGGGCCGCTGAAGCTTTCTTT
CASRRAAEAFF
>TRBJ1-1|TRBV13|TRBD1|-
TGTGCCAGCAGCACAGGGGGGAACACTGAAGCTTTCTTT
CASSTGGNTEAFF
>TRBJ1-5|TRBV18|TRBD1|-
TGTGCCAGCTCACCACCGGGACAGGGATTAGTCAATCAGCCCCAGCATTTT
CASSPPGQGLVNQPQHF
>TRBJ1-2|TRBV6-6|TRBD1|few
TGTGCCACCCAACCAGGGGGCGTCGACTATGGCTACACCTTC
CATQPGGVDYGYTF
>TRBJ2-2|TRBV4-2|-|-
TGTGCCAGCAGCCAACCCGGAATTAACACCGGGGAGCTGTTTTTT
CASSQPGINTGELFF
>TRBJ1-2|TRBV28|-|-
TGTGCCAGCAGCCCTCCGTCCGCCGGCTACACCTTC
CASSPPSAGYTF
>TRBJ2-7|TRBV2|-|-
TGTGCCACTCAGGGGAACCAGAACTACGAGCAGTACTTC
CATQGNQNYEQYF
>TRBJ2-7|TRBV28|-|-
TGTGCCAGCAGTTTATCTGGTTCGGACTACGAGCAGTACTTC
CASSLSGSDYEQYF
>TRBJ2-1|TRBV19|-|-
TGTGCCAGTAGTATTGGCTTCACGGGCTCCTACAATGAGCAGTTCTTC
CASSIGFTGSYNEQFF
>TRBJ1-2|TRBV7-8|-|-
TGTGCCAGCAGCCTATATCCGGGACAAACCTATGGCTACACCTTC
CASSLYPGQTYGYTF